The 9 T cell receptor beta chains in this list originate from one sample, sequenced in a study of identical twins. TCRdb independently ran MiXCR on the 5' RACE reads; one entry per CDR3 protein. Of around 250,000 distinct CDR3 sequences listed, 5.5% to 8% are singletons. The same sample was also used in a study of yellow fever vaccine responses in identical twins.

Sequencing was performed on memory (CD45RO+) T cells sorted from blood. The source is a young woman in good health.

The chain uses TRBV20-1 and TRBJ2-1; tentative D call: TRBD2 (5 bases). The germline V and J ends were trimmed by 0 bases and 6 bases, with 15 bases remaining between them. CDR3 length: 15 amino acids. Germline lookup yields CDR1 DFQATT and CDR2 SNEGSKA (reference sequence). Written as DNA, the CDR3 is TGCAGTGCTAGAGATTGGAGCGGTAGTGGCAATGAGCAGTTCTTC. Translated: CSARDWSGSGNEQFF.

In this sample, this clonotype turned up a few times. DNA of the CDR3: TGCAGTGCTAGAGATACGGACAGGTCCGACTCCTACAATGAGCAGTTCTTC. Translating it yields CSARDTDRSDSYNEQFF. The rearrangement joins TRBV20-1 to TRBJ2-1, with 7 bases that match TRBD1. V shed 0 bases and J 0 bases; nucleotides not matched to a gene: 8. The CDR3 runs to 17 residues. Per the germline V gene, CDR1 is DFQATT and CDR2 is SNEGSKA (reference sequence).

This chain uses TRBV12-3 or TRBV12-4 with TRBJ2-5; D unresolved. This CDR3 is 11 amino acids long. Trimming removed 6 bases at V and 5 bases at J, with 7 bases between. The CDR3 here is CASRQRETQYF. CDR3 nucleotides: TGTGCCAGCAGACAAAGGGAGACCCAGTACTTC.

This clonotype was counted many times. V gene TRBV5-1 combines with J gene TRBJ2-1; D gene uncertain. CDR1 is SGHRS, CDR2 YFSETQ, per germline. The CDR3 contains 13 residues. Deletions cut 2 bases from V and 9 bases from J, with 12 bases between. CDR3 region: CASSFEGASEQFF. Written as DNA, the CDR3 is TGCGCCAGCAGCTTCGAAGGTGCGAGTGAGCAGTTCTTC.

The sample holds a few counts of this clonotype. The V and J genes are TRBV20-1 and TRBJ2-3, with D unresolved. The CDR3 is 12 amino acids. CDR1 and CDR2 (germline): DFQATT, SNEGSKA (reference sequence). Trimming stripped 5 bases from V and 4 bases from J, with 10 bases between. The CDR3, as DNA: TGCAGTGCTCCACCGCCGGCAGATACGCAGTATTTT. It yields the protein CSAPPPADTQYF.

The table lists this clonotype with a count of one. This chain uses TRBV6-1 with TRBJ2-3, with D unclear. Per the germline V gene, CDR1 is MNHNS and CDR2 is SASEGT. The CDR3 consists of 14 residues. V was pared by 5 bases and J by 4 bases, with 13 bases between. CDR3 sequence (DNA): TGTGCCAGCAGTCTTCAGCTTGAGGCAGATACGCAGTATTTT. This sequence encodes CASSLQLEADTQYF.

The table lists this clonotype with many counts. The chain carries TRBV28 and TRBJ2-1; 7 positions match TRBD2. The J segment lost 10 bases and the V segment lost 2 bases, leaving 11 bases of the junction unmatched. This CDR3 region has 15 residues. Germline V gene data show CDR1 as MDHEN and CDR2 as SYDVKM. In DNA, the CDR3 is TGTGCCAGCAGTTTACGAGTGGGAGGGCCTCAGGAGCAGTTCTTC. Its protein is CASSLRVGGPQEQFF.

The chain links TRBV6-1 to TRBJ2-1, with 16 bases matching TRBD2. V was clipped by 7 bases and J by 10 bases; unmatched bases: 7. CDR3 length: 15 amino acids. The V gene's germline CDR1 is MNHNS and CDR2 SASEGT. In DNA form, the CDR3 reads TGTGCCAGCATCGCCGGGACTAGCGGGAGGGAGGAGCAGTTCTTC. Its protein product is CASIAGTSGREEQFF.

Only a few counts were recorded for this clonotype. The chain recombines TRBV20-1 with TRBJ2-1, with D tentatively TRBD2 (5 bases). This CDR3 is 14 amino acids long. CDR1 DFQATT and CDR2 SNEGSKA come from the germline V gene (reference sequence). V lost 4 bases and J lost 4, with 14 bases in between. CDR3 sequence reads: CSATLTGVYNEQFF. For the CDR3, the DNA is TGCAGTGCTACTCTCACCGGGGTATACAATGAGCAGTTCTTC.